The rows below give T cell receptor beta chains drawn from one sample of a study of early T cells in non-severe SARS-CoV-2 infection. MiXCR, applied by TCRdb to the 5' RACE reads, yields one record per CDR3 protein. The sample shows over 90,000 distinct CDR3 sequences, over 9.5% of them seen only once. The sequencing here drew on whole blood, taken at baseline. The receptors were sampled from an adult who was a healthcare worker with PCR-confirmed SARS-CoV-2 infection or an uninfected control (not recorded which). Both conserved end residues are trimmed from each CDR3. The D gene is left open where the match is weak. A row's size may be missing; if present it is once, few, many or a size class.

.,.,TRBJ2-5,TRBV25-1,ASSPRTASLVGKETQY
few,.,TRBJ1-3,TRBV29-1,SVVLEGSSGNTIY
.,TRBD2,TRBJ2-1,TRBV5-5,ASGHQRGSYNEQF
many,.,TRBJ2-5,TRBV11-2,ASSLGGSQETQY
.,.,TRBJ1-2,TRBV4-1,ASSQPRDSPGYGYT
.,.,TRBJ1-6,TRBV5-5,ASSLGLGPSTTPLH
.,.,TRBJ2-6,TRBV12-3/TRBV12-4,ASSGLPGSGANVLT
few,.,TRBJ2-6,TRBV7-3,ASSSLGGANVLT
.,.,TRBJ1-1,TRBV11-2,ASSPGLTARNTEAF
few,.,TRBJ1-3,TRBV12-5,ASGREGTSGNTIY
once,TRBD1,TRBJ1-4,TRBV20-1,SARKGGPNEKLF
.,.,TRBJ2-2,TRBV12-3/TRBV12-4,ASSTWSGAGGELF
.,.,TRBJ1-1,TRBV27,ASSRKSDANTEAF
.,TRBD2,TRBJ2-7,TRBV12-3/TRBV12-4,ASSPSGGRSYEQY
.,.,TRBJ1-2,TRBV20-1,SARTGRNGYT
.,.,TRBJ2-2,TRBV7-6,ASSSTGMRNTGELF
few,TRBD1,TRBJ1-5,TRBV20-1,SAGNRGGPEQPQH
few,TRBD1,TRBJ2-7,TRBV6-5,ASSYRDRDTYEQY
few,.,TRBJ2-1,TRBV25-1,ASRGKYPGEQF
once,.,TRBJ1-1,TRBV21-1,ASRSGENTEAS
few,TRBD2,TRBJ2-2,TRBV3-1,ASSALAGSTGELF
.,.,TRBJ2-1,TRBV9,ASSVRSGYNEQF
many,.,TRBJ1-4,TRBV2,ASSGEAGDNEKLF
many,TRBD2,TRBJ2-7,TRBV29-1,SVEIPSGSLGEQY
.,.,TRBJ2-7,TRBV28,ASRGSGPYEQY
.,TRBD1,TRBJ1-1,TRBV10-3,AISGKQGGTEAF
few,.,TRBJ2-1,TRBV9,ASSVDPGSYNEQF
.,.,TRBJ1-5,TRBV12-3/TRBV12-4,ASSLEGRAPNQPQH
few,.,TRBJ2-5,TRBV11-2,ASSLSGPRLTQY
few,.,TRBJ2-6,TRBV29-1,SVDGISGANVLT
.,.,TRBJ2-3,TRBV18,ASSPILANTDTQY
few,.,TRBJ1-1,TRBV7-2,ASSLPGGGAF
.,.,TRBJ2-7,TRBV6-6,ASSYRGPSPTYEQY
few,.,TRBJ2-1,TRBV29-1,SVIGTDSYNEQF
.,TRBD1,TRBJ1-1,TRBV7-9,ASSLDRATEAF